The next 27 T cell receptor beta chains were all read from a single sample in a study of blood T cell repertoires in COVID-19. Method: immunoSEQ multiplex PCR; TCRdb's copy keeps in-frame clones and lacks some. Of more than 200,000 clones listed, 86% are singletons. The sequenced material came from peripheral blood. The receptors stem from a woman aged 50 to 65 with acute or convalescent COVID-19.

The rearrangement joins TRBV6-4 to TRBJ2-1; 9 bases fit TRBD2. With 5 bases clipped from V and 10 bases from J, the junction kept 6 bases outside the gene matches. The germline V gene encodes CDR1 MRHNA and CDR2 SNTAGT. CDR3 length equals 13 residues. The DNA for the CDR3 is TGTGCCAGCAGTCCCCTCGCGGGAGGGGAGCAGTTCTTC. Its translation is CASSPLAGGEQFF.

The rearrangement uses TRBV4-3 and TRBJ2-3, with unresolved D. The CDR3 runs 13 residues. Germline V gene data show CDR1 as LGHNA and CDR2 as YSLEER. Trimming removed 1 base from V and 5 bases from J, with 7 bases in between. The CDR3 DNA follows: TGCGCCAGCAGCCAAGTGTTGAGAGATACGCAGTATTTT. Amino acid sequence: CASSQVLRDTQYF.

J is TRBJ1-1 and V is TRBV7-9; TRBD1 agrees at 7 bases. J lost 5 bases, V lost 5 bases, and 8 bases had no gene match. Germline CDR1 is SEHNR and CDR2 is FQNEAQ (reference sequence). This CDR3 contains 14 residues. The CDR3 nucleotides read TGTGCCAGCAGCATCGGGACAGATACTACTGAAGCTTTCTTT. It encodes CASSIGTDTTEAFF. Variable domain in full (rest from reference TRBV7-9 and TRBJ1-1): DTGVSQNPRHKITKRGQNVTFRCDPISEHNRLYWYRQTLGQGPEFLTYFQNEAQLEKSRLLSDRFSAERPKGSFSTLEIQRTEQGDSAMYLCASSIGTDTTEAFFGQGTRLTVV.

This clone was picked up one time. The chain couples TRBV19 to TRBJ2-5; TRBD1 might be the D (7 bases). The CDR3 runs 16 residues. The germline V gene encodes CDR1 LNHDA and CDR2 SQIVND (reference sequence). Trimming left V 6 bases short and J 4 bases short, with 21 bases between. The CDR3 spells CASSDRGGGGGETQYF. The DNA of the CDR3 is TGTGCCAGTAGCGACCGAGGAGGGGGCGGAGGAGAGACCCAGTACTTC. Supplemented by reference TRBV19 and TRBJ2-5, the full variable domain reads DGGITQSPKYLFRKEGQNVTLSCEQNLNHDAMYWYRQDPGQGLRLIYYSQIVNDFQKGDIAEGYSVSREKKESFPLTVTSAQKNPTAFYLCASSDRGGGGGETQYFGPGTRLLVL.

The chain has TRBV6-4 and TRBJ1-3, with D hard to call. This CDR3 has 15 residues. With 7 bases removed from V and 2 bases from J, the gap between germline ends came to 15 bases. Per the germline V gene, CDR1 is MRHNA and CDR2 is SNTAGT. The CDR3 coding sequence is TGTGCCAGCACCCCTTTTGGAGGGCCTGGAAACACCATATATTTT. Its translation: CASTPFGGPGNTIYF.

This clone has a single count. The chain links TRBV24-1 to TRBJ1-1; no clear D gene. Looked up from germline, CDR1 is KGHDR and CDR2 is SFDVKD. Trimming shortened V by 7 bases and J by 1 base, and 9 bases separated the two germline ends. The length of the CDR3 is 13 residues. In DNA form, the CDR3 reads TGTGCCACCAGCACGGGTTGGAACACTGAAGCTTTCTTT. This sequence encodes CATSTGWNTEAFF.

The gene calls are TRBV19 and TRBJ2-3, with 10 positions matching TRBD2. J was trimmed by 6 bases and V by 3 bases; bases with no gene match: 9. CDR1 is LNHDA, CDR2 SQIVND, per germline (reference sequence). The CDR3 contains 16 residues. The CDR3 DNA reads as TGTGCCAGTAGTATCGAAGCGGGAGGGCCGAGGGATACGCAGTATTTT. It is translated as CASSIEAGGPRDTQYF.

The chain couples TRBV29-1 to TRBJ2-7; 8 bases agree with TRBD1. Germline CDR1 and CDR2: SQVTM and ANQGSEA. Trimming at V came to 7 bases and at J to 1 base, leaving 6 bases not matched to a gene. The CDR3 loop spans 13 amino acids. The CDR3 region is CSARTGKSYEQYF. CDR3 DNA sequence: TGCAGCGCCAGGACAGGGAAATCCTACGAGCAGTACTTC.

This clone turned up a few times. This rearrangement joins TRBV7-2 to TRBJ1-5, with D unresolved. Trimming cost V 3 bases and J 2 bases, with 11 bases left between them. CDR3 length: 15 residues. Per the germline V gene, CDR1 is SGHTA and CDR2 is FQGNSA. CDR3 DNA: TGTGCCAGCAGCTTGAGTGCCCGGGGCAATCAGCCCCAGCATTTT. Protein product: CASSLSARGNQPQHF.

The rearrangement uses TRBV6-5 and TRBJ1-5; TRBD1 is a possible D gene (5 bases). The CDR3 runs to 14 residues. V lost 6 bases, J lost 0 bases, and 9 bases lay in between. Germline V gene data show CDR1 as MNHEY and CDR2 as SVGAGI. The CDR3 here is CASSARDSNQPQHF. The CDR3 DNA is TGTGCCAGCAGCGCCAGGGATAGCAATCAGCCCCAGCATTTT.

CDR3 sequence reads: CASSSGTGKSEQYF. CDR3 DNA: TGTGCCAGCAGCTCCGGGACAGGGAAGTCCGAGCAGTACTTC. The chain combines TRBV9 with TRBJ2-7; TRBD1 aligns across 9 bases. Germline assignment: CDR1 SGDLS and CDR2 YYNGEE. CDR3 length equals 14 residues. Unmatched junction bases numbered 8, after V lost 4 bases and J lost 6 bases. The full variable domain, its missing parts supplied by reference TRBV9 and TRBJ2-7, is DSGVTQTPKHLITATGQRVTLRCSPRSGDLSVYWYQQSLDQGLQFLIQYYNGEERAKGNILERFSAQQFPDLHSELNLSSLELGDSALYFCASSSGTGKSEQYFGPGTRLTVT.

The gene calls are TRBV6-2 or TRBV6-3 and TRBJ1-4; D is ambiguous. The CDR3 is 15 residues long. The germline V gene encodes CDR1 MNHEY and CDR2 SVGEGT. Trimming took 0 bases from V and 5 from J, leaving 10 bases between them. As DNA, the CDR3 is TGTGCCAGCAGTTACTCGAGCAGGCGAAATGAAAAACTGTTTTTT. The encoded protein is CASSYSSRRNEKLFF.

V gene TRBV7-2 combines with J gene TRBJ2-7; 8 bases map to TRBD1. Germline V lookup: CDR1 SGHTA, CDR2 FQGNSA. The ends lost 5 bases at V and 2 bases at J; junction bases unmatched: 8. The CDR3 loop spans 15 amino acids. Here the CDR3 reads CASSLGQGFTYEQYF. The CDR3 DNA reads as TGTGCCAGCAGCCTCGGACAGGGATTTACCTACGAGCAGTACTTC.

The chain employs TRBV5-1 and TRBJ2-1; 7 bases line up with TRBD1. This CDR3 spans 17 amino acids. Germline values: CDR1 SGHRS, CDR2 YFSETQ. J lost 5 bases, V lost 0 bases, and 11 bases had no gene match. The CDR3 spells CASSLDFVQGQNNEQFF. CDR3 in DNA: TGCGCCAGCAGCTTGGATTTCGTCCAGGGACAGAACAATGAGCAGTTCTTC. Drawing the rest from reference TRBV5-1 and TRBJ2-1, the complete variable domain is KAGVTQTPRYLIKTRGQQVTLSCSPISGHRSVSWYQQTPGQGLQFLFEYFSETQRNKGNFPGRFSGRQFSNSRSEMNVSTLELGDSALYLCASSLDFVQGQNNEQFFGPGTRLTVL.

The chain combines TRBV7-2 with TRBJ2-5; 7 bases align to TRBD1. Losses at the gene ends were 7 bases for V and 5 bases for J; bases not matched to a gene: 16. This CDR3 comprises 16 residues. Germline CDR1 reads SGHTA; CDR2 reads FQGNSA. CDR3 sequence reads: CASTGFQGVKGETQYF. Written as DNA, the CDR3 is TGTGCCAGCACTGGCTTTCAGGGGGTAAAAGGGGAGACCCAGTACTTC.

V is TRBV7-3 and J is TRBJ2-3; D is undetermined. Trimming left V 3 bases short and J 2 bases short, with 3 bases between. Germline CDR1 and CDR2: SGHTA and FQGTGA. The CDR3 is 12 residues long. DNA of the CDR3: TGTGCCAGCAGCTTCATCACAGATACGCAGTATTTT. This sequence encodes CASSFITDTQYF. The full variable domain, its missing parts supplied by reference TRBV7-3 and TRBJ2-3, is GAGVSQTPSNKVTEKGKYVELRCDPISGHTALYWYRQSLGQGPEFLIYFQGTGAADDSGLPNDRFFAVRPEGSVSTLKIQRTERGDSAVYLCASSFITDTQYFGPGTRLTVL.

The V call is TRBV5-1, the J call TRBJ2-5; TRBD1 matches at 10 bases. CDR1 is SGHRS and CDR2 is YFSETQ in the germline V gene. The CDR3 covers 16 residues. J was trimmed by 5 bases and V by 0 bases; bases with no gene match: 7. CDR3 sequence (DNA): TGCGCCAGCAGCTTGGCCGTCGGGACAGGGGCCGAGACCCAGTACTTC. Protein sequence: CASSLAVGTGAETQYF.

This clone is a singleton in its sample. V usage is TRBV28 and J usage is TRBJ1-4; TRBD1 matches 7 bases. The germline gives CDR1 MDHEN, CDR2 SYDVKM. The CDR3 covers 14 residues. The V and J ends lost 3 bases and 8 bases, in that order; junction bases with no gene match: 6. CDR3 amino acids: CASSFRQGDEKLFF. The CDR3 DNA reads TGTGCCAGCAGTTTTCGGCAGGGGGACGAAAAACTGTTTTTT. The entire variable domain, with the rest obtained from reference TRBV28 and TRBJ1-4, is as follows: DVKVTQSSRYLVKRTGEKVFLECVQDMDHENMFWYRQDPGLGLRLIYFSYDVKMKEKGDIPEGYSVSREKKERFSLILESASTNQTSMYLCASSFRQGDEKLFFGSGTQLSVL.

This clone was recorded only once. Here the CDR3 DNA reads TGTGCCTGGAGTATCACATGGCAGGGAACCTCTGGAAACACCATATATTTT. It translates to CAWSITWQGTSGNTIYF. The chain employs TRBV30 and TRBJ1-3; D perhaps matches TRBD1 (5 bases). The germline V gene has CDR1 GTSNPN and CDR2 SVGIG (reference sequence). The CDR3 is made up of 17 amino acids. The V and J ends lost 2 bases and 0 bases respectively, with 17 bases between them.

The DNA of the CDR3 is TGTGCCAGCAGCAGAGGGAGAACTAATGAAAAACTGTTTTTT. This encodes CASSRGRTNEKLFF. The chain links TRBV7-2 to TRBJ1-4; D gene unclear. The germline gives CDR1 SGHTA, CDR2 FQGNSA. The germline V and J ends were trimmed by 5 bases and 1 base, with 8 bases remaining between them. The CDR3 is 14 residues long.

The rearrangement links TRBV7-9 to TRBJ2-7, with 10 nucleotides matching TRBD1. Germline V gene sequence: CDR1 SEHNR, CDR2 FQNEAQ (reference sequence). The ends lost 7 bases at V and 3 bases at J; junction bases unmatched: 3. The CDR3 is made up of 13 amino acids. CDR3 nucleotide sequence: TGTGCCAGCACCGGACAGGGGGGCTACGAGCAGTACTTC. This translates into CASTGQGGYEQYF.

The rearrangement links TRBV4-3 to TRBJ2-1, with 9 bases lining up with TRBD1. CDR3 length equals 14 residues. The V segment lost 0 bases and the J segment 9 bases; nucleotides outside the gene matches: 3. Germline V gene data show CDR1 as LGHNA and CDR2 as YSLEER. CDR3 nucleotide sequence: TGCGCCAGCAGCCAAGAGACAGGGGGTGGTGAGCAGTTCTTC. Its protein product is CASSQETGGGEQFF.

The chain employs TRBV11-2 and TRBJ2-3, with D possibly matching TRBD1 (6 bases). Germline loops: CDR1 SGHAT, CDR2 FQNNGV. Trimming took 2 bases from V and 7 from J, leaving 13 bases between them. The CDR3 is made up of 14 amino acids. The CDR3: CASSLTGMVYTQYF. DNA for the CDR3: TGTGCCAGCAGCTTAACAGGGATGGTTTATACGCAGTATTTT.

The chain employs TRBV19 and TRBJ2-5, with 7 bases fitting TRBD1. CDR1 LNHDA and CDR2 SQIVND come from the germline V gene (reference sequence). CDR3 length equals 15 residues. The V segment lost 1 base and the J segment 5 bases; nucleotides outside the gene matches: 7. The CDR3 DNA follows: TGTGCCAGTAGTATAGGGGCAGGGGGTAGTGAGACCCAGTACTTC. Protein sequence: CASSIGAGGSETQYF.

This sequence joins TRBV7-2 and TRBJ1-4; D possibly corresponds to TRBD1 (6 bases). V lost 3 bases, J lost 6 bases, and 14 bases lay in between. The germline CDR1 and CDR2 sequences are SGHTA and FQGNSA. This CDR3 comprises 15 residues. This CDR3 is CASSFGGALDEKLFF. Written as DNA, the CDR3 is TGTGCCAGCAGCTTCGGGGGGGCGTTGGATGAAAAACTGTTTTTT.

With respect to this clone: The same CDR3 is also encoded by other DNA sequences in this sample. The V and J genes are TRBV19 and TRBJ1-2, with D possibly being TRBD1 (6 bases). CDR3 length: 13 amino acids. The germline CDR1 and CDR2 sequences are LNHDA and SQIVND (reference sequence). V was cut by 3 bases and J by 2 bases, with 7 bases left in between. Here the CDR3 DNA reads TGTGCCAGTAGTATTCAGGGGAACTATGGCTACACCTTC. Its translation is CASSIQGNYGYTF.

The chain links TRBV19 to TRBJ2-7; 14 nucleotides line up with TRBD2. The CDR3 is made up of 17 amino acids. Germline CDR1 and CDR2: LNHDA and SQIVND (reference sequence). V shed 6 bases, J shed 6 bases, and the junction held 13 bases outside the gene matches. The CDR3: CASSRTSGGTSMSEQYF. The CDR3 nucleotides read TGTGCCAGTAGCCGGACTAGCGGGGGGACAAGTATGAGCGAGCAGTACTTC.